These T cell receptor beta chains were read from a single sample in a study of blood T cell repertoires in COVID-19. Produced via immunoSEQ multiplex PCR; TCRdb's table is partial and in-frame only. The sample includes 150,000 or so clones, 80% to 90% of them seen just once. What was sequenced was peripheral blood. The receptors were gathered from a young man with COVID-19, enrolled during active disease. The CDR3 runs from the conserved cysteine through the conserved F or W. D genes are given only for firm matches. Clone size, where shown, is once, few, many, or a class for clones that have expanded.

clone_size: -; j_call: TRBJ1-4; d_call: -; v_call: TRBV9; cdr3_nt: TGTGCCAGCAGCGTAGAACCGGGGGAAAAACTGCTTTTT; cdr3_aa: CASSVEPGEKLLF
clone_size: few; j_call: TRBJ1-5; d_call: -; v_call: TRBV7-6; cdr3_nt: TGTGCCACTTCTGAACCGGGTTACAATCAGCCCCAGCATTTT; cdr3_aa: CATSEPGYNQPQHF
clone_size: few; j_call: TRBJ1-5; d_call: TRBD1; v_call: TRBV2; cdr3_nt: TGTGCCAGCAGACAGGGGGAGAATCAGCCCCAGCATTTT; cdr3_aa: CASRQGENQPQHF
clone_size: -; j_call: TRBJ2-3; d_call: TRBD2; v_call: TRBV11-2; cdr3_nt: TGTGCCAGCAGCTCCGGCGGGGGAGGCTCAGATACGCAGTATTTT; cdr3_aa: CASSSGGGGSDTQYF
clone_size: -; j_call: TRBJ2-3; d_call: -; v_call: TRBV3-1/TRBV3-2; cdr3_nt: TGTGCCAGCAGCCAAGATGTGCACTTTGGACAACCCCATCCAGATACGCAGTATTTT; cdr3_aa: CASSQDVHFGQPHPDTQYF
clone_size: -; j_call: TRBJ2-7; d_call: TRBD1; v_call: TRBV18; cdr3_nt: TGTGCCAGCTCACCGAGGGACAGATTTTACTACGAGCAGTACTTC; cdr3_aa: CASSPRDRFYYEQYF
clone_size: once; j_call: TRBJ1-4; d_call: TRBD1; v_call: TRBV5-1; cdr3_nt: TGCGCCAGCAGCCTACGGATCCCAATTAGGGGGCAGGGCGAAAAACTGTTTTTT; cdr3_aa: CASSLRIPIRGQGEKLFF
clone_size: -; j_call: TRBJ1-1; d_call: -; v_call: TRBV19; cdr3_nt: TGTGCCAGTAGTATTATACGAGGCGCTGAAGCTTTCTTT; cdr3_aa: CASSIIRGAEAFF
clone_size: -; j_call: TRBJ2-3; d_call: -; v_call: TRBV29-1; cdr3_nt: TGCAGCGTTGACCCCGCCGGGACAAGGGGAGATACGCAGTATTTT; cdr3_aa: CSVDPAGTRGDTQYF
clone_size: many; j_call: TRBJ2-7; d_call: -; v_call: TRBV5-1; cdr3_nt: TGCGCCAGCAGCTTGGGACTAGGGGTTGGGGAGCAGTACTTC; cdr3_aa: CASSLGLGVGEQYF
clone_size: -; j_call: TRBJ1-3; d_call: TRBD1; v_call: TRBV9; cdr3_nt: TGTGCCAGCAGCGCTACAGGGGTCGGCCCTGGAAACACCATATATTTT; cdr3_aa: CASSATGVGPGNTIYF
clone_size: -; j_call: TRBJ1-2; d_call: -; v_call: TRBV19; cdr3_nt: TGTGCCAGTAGTACAAGACAGGTTGTCAACTATGGCTACACCTTC; cdr3_aa: CASSTRQVVNYGYTF
clone_size: -; j_call: TRBJ2-7; d_call: TRBD1; v_call: TRBV5-1; cdr3_nt: TGCGCCAGCAGCAGGGACAGCTACGAGCAGTACTTC; cdr3_aa: CASSRDSYEQYF
clone_size: -; j_call: TRBJ2-3; d_call: TRBD2; v_call: TRBV7-2; cdr3_nt: TGTGCCAGCAGCTCCGGGACTAGCGCCTACACAGATACGCAGTATTTT; cdr3_aa: CASSSGTSAYTDTQYF
clone_size: -; j_call: TRBJ2-2; d_call: -; v_call: TRBV7-9; cdr3_nt: TGTGCCAGCAGCCTTCAGGGTTACGGGGAGCTGTTTTTT; cdr3_aa: CASSLQGYGELFF
clone_size: -; j_call: TRBJ1-1; d_call: -; v_call: TRBV28; cdr3_nt: TGTGCCAGCAGTCACTCCAGCGACCGAACCGGGAGGGAAGCTTTCTTT; cdr3_aa: CASSHSSDRTGREAFF
clone_size: few; j_call: TRBJ1-1; d_call: -; v_call: TRBV28; cdr3_nt: TGTGCCAGCAGTTTATGGGGCGGGGCTACTGAAGCTTTCTTT; cdr3_aa: CASSLWGGATEAFF
clone_size: once; j_call: TRBJ2-3; d_call: -; v_call: TRBV7-3; cdr3_nt: TGTGCCAGCAGCTTCGGACTGGTCACAGATACGCAGTATTTT; cdr3_aa: CASSFGLVTDTQYF
clone_size: few; j_call: TRBJ1-1; d_call: -; v_call: TRBV19; cdr3_nt: TGTGCCAGTAGCCCAGGGGTGAGAGAAACTTTCTTT; cdr3_aa: CASSPGVRETFF
clone_size: -; j_call: TRBJ1-2; d_call: -; v_call: TRBV28; cdr3_nt: TGTGCCAGCAGCTTCCGTCCTTATGGCTACACCTTC; cdr3_aa: CASSFRPYGYTF
clone_size: -; j_call: TRBJ2-1; d_call: TRBD2; v_call: TRBV11-3; cdr3_nt: TGTGCCAGCAGCTCACGGACTAGCGGGAGAATAGGTGAGCAGTTCTTC; cdr3_aa: CASSSRTSGRIGEQFF
clone_size: -; j_call: TRBJ1-2; d_call: TRBD1; v_call: TRBV5-4; cdr3_nt: TGTGCCAGCAGCTTAATGGCGACAGGGAACTATGGCTACACCTTC; cdr3_aa: CASSLMATGNYGYTF
clone_size: -; j_call: TRBJ2-7; d_call: TRBD2; v_call: TRBV10-3; cdr3_nt: TGTGCCAGTTTTAGCGGGCATGGGGGCTACGAGCAGTACTTC; cdr3_aa: CASFSGHGGYEQYF
clone_size: once; j_call: TRBJ2-2; d_call: -; v_call: TRBV5-1; cdr3_nt: TGCGCCAGCAGCTTGGTTAGGGGAACGAACACCGGGGAGCTGTTTTTT; cdr3_aa: CASSLVRGTNTGELFF
clone_size: -; j_call: TRBJ2-7; d_call: TRBD1; v_call: TRBV27; cdr3_nt: TGTGCCAGCAGTTCCAGGGGGAACCAGACCTACGAGCAGTACTTC; cdr3_aa: CASSSRGNQTYEQYF
clone_size: -; j_call: TRBJ1-5; d_call: -; v_call: TRBV18; cdr3_nt: TGTGCCAGCTCACCACGGGCAGGGGACCAGCCCCAGCATTTT; cdr3_aa: CASSPRAGDQPQHF
clone_size: -; j_call: TRBJ1-6; d_call: -; v_call: TRBV11-2; cdr3_nt: TGTGCCAGCCGGAGCTTACGAAGGAGCTCCTATAATTCACCCCTCCACTTT; cdr3_aa: CASRSLRRSSYNSPLHF
clone_size: -; j_call: TRBJ2-7; d_call: -; v_call: TRBV27; cdr3_nt: TGTGCCAGCATGAACAGCTACGAGCAGTACTTC; cdr3_aa: CASMNSYEQYF
clone_size: -; j_call: TRBJ2-7; d_call: -; v_call: TRBV7-6; cdr3_nt: TGTGCCAGCAGCTTAGACGCGTACAGGGCCCCGGCCTACGAGCAGTACTTC; cdr3_aa: CASSLDAYRAPAYEQYF
clone_size: -; j_call: TRBJ2-7; d_call: TRBD2; v_call: TRBV5-4; cdr3_nt: TGTGCCAGCAGCCGAGGGACTAGCGGGAGTTACGAGCAGTACTTC; cdr3_aa: CASSRGTSGSYEQYF
clone_size: -; j_call: TRBJ2-1; d_call: TRBD1; v_call: TRBV4-2; cdr3_nt: TGTGCCAGCAGCCCTACAGGGGGCGCGGTAAGCGAGCAGTTCTTC; cdr3_aa: CASSPTGGAVSEQFF
clone_size: -; j_call: TRBJ2-3; d_call: TRBD1; v_call: TRBV29-1; cdr3_nt: TGCAGCGTTGGCAGTGGACAGGGTGCGCAGTATTTT; cdr3_aa: CSVGSGQGAQYF
clone_size: -; j_call: TRBJ2-1; d_call: TRBD2; v_call: TRBV28; cdr3_nt: TGTGCCAGCAGTTTTAGAGCGGGAGGGGGCCCCTACAATGAGCAGTTCTTC; cdr3_aa: CASSFRAGGGPYNEQFF